One sample yielded the 9 T cell receptor beta chains listed below, sequenced in a study of cytomegalovirus exposure and HLA in healthy donors. Amplification used 60 Vbeta primers and 13 Jbeta primers. Only in-frame clones appear in the TCRdb table, and some are missing; sequencing was by immunoSEQ multiplex PCR. The repertoire holds 100,000 to 150,000 clones, 60% to 75% seen once, with almost 6% in the top ten. Specimen: PBMCs. The origin of the receptors is a woman aged 45-65 years in good health and CMV-seropositive.

The V call is TRBV6-1, the J call TRBJ1-1; D perhaps matches TRBD1 (6 bases). This CDR3 contains 13 residues. Germline V gives CDR1 MNHNS, CDR2 SASEGT. Trimming pared 6 bases from V and 5 bases from J, leaving 13 bases between. The DNA of the CDR3 is TGTGCCAGCAGCCGCGGGGGGCTTACTGAAGCTTTCTTT. This encodes CASSRGGLTEAFF.

This sequence joins TRBV7-9 and TRBJ2-3; D gene unclear. The V gene lost 5 bases and the J gene lost 0 bases, with 9 bases spanning the gap. Germline V gives CDR1 SEHNR, CDR2 FQNEAQ (reference sequence). The CDR3 runs 14 residues. The CDR3 DNA follows: TGTGCCAGCAGCCCTTTAACTAGCACAGATACGCAGTATTTT. Amino acids: CASSPLTSTDTQYF.

The chain has TRBV19 and TRBJ2-2; no clear D gene. The germline V and J ends were trimmed by 7 bases and 4 bases, with 7 bases remaining between them. CDR1 is LNHDA, CDR2 SQIVND, per germline (reference sequence). This CDR3 region has 12 residues. Here the CDR3 reads CASNSFTGELFF. The CDR3 bases are TGTGCCAGTAACTCCTTCACCGGGGAGCTGTTTTTT.

The rearrangement links TRBV19 to TRBJ1-3, with D tentatively TRBD1 (5 bases). Trimming removed 3 bases from V and 0 bases from J, with 9 bases in between. CDR3 length equals 15 residues. Looked up from germline, CDR1 is LNHDA and CDR2 is SQIVND (reference sequence). DNA of the CDR3: TGTGCCAGTAGTATTACCGACAGCTCTGGAAACACCATATATTTT. The encoded protein is CASSITDSSGNTIYF. Looking up the rest from reference TRBV19 and TRBJ1-3 gives the full variable domain: DGGITQSPKYLFRKEGQNVTLSCEQNLNHDAMYWYRQDPGQGLRLIYYSQIVNDFQKGDIAEGYSVSREKKESFPLTVTSAQKNPTAFYLCASSITDSSGNTIYFGEGSWLTVV.

This chain connects TRBV30 to TRBJ1-5; maybe TRBD1 (5 bases). This CDR3 region has 13 residues. CDR1 and CDR2 (germline): GTSNPN, SVGIG (reference sequence). The V and J ends lost 3 bases and 5 bases respectively, with 11 bases between them. The CDR3 loop is CAWSGGIDQPQHF. DNA of the CDR3: TGTGCCTGGAGCGGGGGGATTGATCAGCCCCAGCATTTT.

The genes are TRBV11-2 and TRBJ2-7, with D perhaps TRBD1 (6 bases). V dropped 3 bases and J dropped 5 bases, with 14 bases sitting between them. Germline V gene data show CDR1 as SGHAT and CDR2 as FQNNGV. The CDR3 extends over 14 amino acids. The chain's CDR3 is CASSLGDILDEQYF. The CDR3 nucleotides read TGTGCCAGCAGCTTGGGGGACATTCTCGACGAGCAGTACTTC.

This clone came up once. This chain uses TRBV18 with TRBJ1-6; D is perhaps TRBD1 (5 bases). The V gene's germline CDR1 is KGHSH and CDR2 LQKENI. This CDR3 region has 13 residues. V lost 4 bases to trimming and J lost 13 bases, with 14 bases between them. CDR3 loop: CASSLGGGNPLHF. CDR3 in DNA: TGTGCCAGCTCACTTGGGGGGGGTAATCCCCTCCACTTT.

For the CDR3, the DNA is TGTGCCAGCAGACCTCCGGCAGGGGATAATTCACCCCTCCACTTT. Protein product: CASRPPAGDNSPLHF. The V call is TRBV6-5, the J call TRBJ1-6; D perhaps matches TRBD1 (6 bases). There are 15 residues in the CDR3. V lost 6 bases, J lost 5 bases, and 14 bases lay in between. Germline loops: CDR1 MNHEY, CDR2 SVGAGI.

This clone has a handful of counts. The chain is built from TRBV25-1 and TRBJ2-6; TRBD2 might be the D (5 bases). V lost 4 bases, J lost 0 bases, and 16 bases lay in between. The length of the CDR3 is 18 residues. Germline CDR1 reads MGHDK; CDR2 reads SYGVNS. CDR3 bases: TGTGCCAGCAGTGCCTGGACTGCTTCTGACTCTGGGGCCAACGTCCTGACTTTC. Its translation: CASSAWTASDSGANVLTF. The whole variable domain, remainder taken from reference TRBV25-1 and TRBJ2-6, is EADIYQTPRYLVIGTGKKITLECSQTMGHDKMYWYQQDPGMELHLIHYSYGVNSTEKGDLSSESTVSRIRTEHFPLTLESARPSHTSQYLCASSAWTASDSGANVLTFGAGSRLTVL.